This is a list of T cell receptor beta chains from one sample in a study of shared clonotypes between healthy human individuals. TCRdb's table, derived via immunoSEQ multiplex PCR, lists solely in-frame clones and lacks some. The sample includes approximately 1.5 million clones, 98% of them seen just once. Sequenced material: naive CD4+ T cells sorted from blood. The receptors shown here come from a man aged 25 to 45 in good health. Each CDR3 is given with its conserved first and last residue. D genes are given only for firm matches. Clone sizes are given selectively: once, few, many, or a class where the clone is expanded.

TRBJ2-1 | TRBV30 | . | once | TGTGCCTGGAGTGCGCGACAGGGCAGCGGGAGAAACGAGCAGTTCTTC | CAWSARQGSGRNEQFF
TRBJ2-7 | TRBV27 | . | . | TGTGCCAGCAGTTTATTTAGCTCCTACGAGCAGTACTTC | CASSLFSSYEQYF
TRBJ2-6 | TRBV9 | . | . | TGTGCCAGCAGCGTCAGGAGTGGGGCCAACGTCCTGACTTTC | CASSVRSGANVLTF
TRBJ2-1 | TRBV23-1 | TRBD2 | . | TGCGCCAGCAGTCAATCTACGTTCGCGGGGACTAGGACATCCTCCGCCTACAATGAGCAGTTCTTC | CASSQSTFAGTRTSSAYNEQFF
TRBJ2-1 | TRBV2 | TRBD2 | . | TGTGCCAGCAGTGAAGCGGTTAGCGGGGGTGAAAATGAGCAGTTCTTC | CASSEAVSGGENEQFF
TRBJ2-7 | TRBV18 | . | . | TGTGCCAGCTCACCATCGGCGGGGACCTACGAGCAGTACTTC | CASSPSAGTYEQYF
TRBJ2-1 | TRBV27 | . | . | TGTGCCAGCAGCTTTCAAGGGGACTACAATGAGCAGTTCTTC | CASSFQGDYNEQFF
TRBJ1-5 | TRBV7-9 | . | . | TGTGCCAGCAGCTTAGCGGGTCCTTGGCAGCCCCAGCATTTT | CASSLAGPWQPQHF
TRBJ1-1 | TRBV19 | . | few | TGTGCCAGTAGTAGGTCGAACACTGAAGCTTTCTTT | CASSRSNTEAFF
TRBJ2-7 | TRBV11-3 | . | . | TGTGCCAGCAGCTCGGGACCGGACGAGCAGTACTTC | CASSSGPDEQYF
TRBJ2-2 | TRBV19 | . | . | TGTGCCAGTAGTTATAGCGGACCGAACACCGGGGAGCTGTTTTTT | CASSYSGPNTGELFF
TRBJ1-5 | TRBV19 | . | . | TGTGCCAGTAGTACGCAGATACCTAGCAATCAGCCCCAGCATTTT | CASSTQIPSNQPQHF
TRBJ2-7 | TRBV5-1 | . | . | TGCGCCAGCAGCTTGGGGACTACCCCCTCCTACGAGCAGTACTTC | CASSLGTTPSYEQYF
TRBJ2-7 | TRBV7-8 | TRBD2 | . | TGTGCCAGCAGCTTAGCCGGGACTAGCGGTACATACGAGCAGTACTTC | CASSLAGTSGTYEQYF
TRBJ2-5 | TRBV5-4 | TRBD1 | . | TGTGCCAGCAGCTTGGAAGGGACAGGGGGGAGCCCTAGTCAGTACTTC | CASSLEGTGGSPSQYF
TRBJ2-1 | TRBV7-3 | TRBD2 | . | TGTGCCAGCAGCCCTCAAGCACTAGCGGGATTTGGTACGCAGTTCTTC | CASSPQALAGFGTQFF
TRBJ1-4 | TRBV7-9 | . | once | TGTGCCAGCAGCCCCGGGCAGGGCGCGGAAAAACTGTTTTTT | CASSPGQGAEKLFF
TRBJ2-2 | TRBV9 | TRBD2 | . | TGTGCCAGCAGCGTCCTAGCGGGAGGGACAAACACCGGGGAGCTGTTTTTT | CASSVLAGGTNTGELFF
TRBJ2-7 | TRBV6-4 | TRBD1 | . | TGTGCCAGCAGTTTGGAACAGGGGTACGAGCAGTACTTC | CASSLEQGYEQYF
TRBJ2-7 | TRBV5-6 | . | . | TGTGCCAGCAGCTTTCCCGGGATGGAGCAGTACTTC | CASSFPGMEQYF
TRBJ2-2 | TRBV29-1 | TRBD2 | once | TGCAGCGCCGGACTAGCGGGAGTCGGGGAGCTGTTTTTT | CSAGLAGVGELFF
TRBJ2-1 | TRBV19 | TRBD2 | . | TGTGCCAGTATCAAACCCGGCGGGAGGGCCGTACGGGCCGTAAACCCAAGAGCTGGCAATGAGCAGTTCTTC | CASIKPGGRAVRAVNPRAGNEQFF
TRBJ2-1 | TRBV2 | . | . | TGTGCCAGCAGTGAATGGTATGAGCAGTTCTTC | CASSEWYEQFF
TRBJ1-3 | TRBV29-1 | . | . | TGCAGCGTTGAAGAGGCTGGTGGAAACACCATATATTTT | CSVEEAGGNTIYF
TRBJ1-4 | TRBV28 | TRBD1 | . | TGTGCCAGCAGTTCCCGACAGGGGTTGAACGAAAAACTGTTTTTT | CASSSRQGLNEKLFF
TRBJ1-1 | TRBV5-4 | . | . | TGTGCCAGCAGCTACGCCCCGGGGGGGAGCACTGAAGCTTTCTTT | CASSYAPGGSTEAFF
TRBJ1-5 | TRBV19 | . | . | TGTGCCAGTAGTATTGAACGGGTGGGTCAGCCCCAGCATTTT | CASSIERVGQPQHF
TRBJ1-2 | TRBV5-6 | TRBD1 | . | TGTGCCAGCAGCTTCAGGGGGTATGGCTACACCTTC | CASSFRGYGYTF
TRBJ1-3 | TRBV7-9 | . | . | TGTGCCAGCAGCGTGGACAGCACCCCGGGAAACACCATATATTTT | CASSVDSTPGNTIYF
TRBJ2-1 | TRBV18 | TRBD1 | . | TGTGCCAGCTCACCAATGGGACAGGGCTACAATGAGCAGTTCTTC | CASSPMGQGYNEQFF
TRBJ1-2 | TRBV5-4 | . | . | TGTGCCAGCAGCGGGGGGGACTTCGGTTACACCTTC | CASSGGDFGYTF
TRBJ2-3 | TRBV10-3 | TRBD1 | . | TGTGCCATCAGTGGGGACAGCCAAAATACGCAGTATTTT | CAISGDSQNTQYF
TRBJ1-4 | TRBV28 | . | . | TGTGCCACCGCCGGGGGTACAACTAATGAAAAACTGTTTTTT | CATAGGTTNEKLFF
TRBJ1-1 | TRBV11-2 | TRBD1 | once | TGTGCCAGCAGCTTAGGGGGGACAGGGAATACTGAAGCTTTCTTT | CASSLGGTGNTEAFF
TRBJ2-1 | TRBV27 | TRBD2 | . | TGTGCCAGCAGTTTTTTGGCGGGAGCCTCCTACAATGAGCAGTTCTTC | CASSFLAGASYNEQFF
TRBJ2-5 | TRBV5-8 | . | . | TGTGCCAGCAGCCTTGGGGGTCGATCGAGCCAGACCCAGTACTTC | CASSLGGRSSQTQYF
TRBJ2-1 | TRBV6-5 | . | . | TGTGCCAGCAGCCCCGTAGGTAGCGCTGACAATGAGCAGTTCTTC | CASSPVGSADNEQFF
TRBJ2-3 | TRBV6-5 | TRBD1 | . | TGTGCCAGCAGCGGGACAGGCACAGATACGCAGTATTTT | CASSGTGTDTQYF
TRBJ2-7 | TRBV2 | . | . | TGTGCCAGCAGTGGAGACGGACGAACCTCCTACGAGCAGTACTTC | CASSGDGRTSYEQYF
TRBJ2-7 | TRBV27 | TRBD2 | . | TGTGCCAGCAGCCTAGCGGGAGGATGGTACGAGCAGTACTTC | CASSLAGGWYEQYF